This T cell receptor (beta chain) derives from a study of metastatic and nonmetastatic thyroid tumors (dated by TCRdb to about 2020). Looking at the study overall: For patients with malignant and with benign thyroid disease, the researchers compared repertoires between peripheral blood samples and tumor or nodule tissue samples.

None of the patients had been given any treatment before thyroid surgery. The study retrospectively analysed patient clinical samples collected from the early 2010s to the late 2010s using T-cell receptor beta sequencing. Concerning this clone itself: Its cognate antigen has yet to be identified. No base qualities exist here, and no much larger clone lies one base off it.

Measured from the cysteine to the phenylalanine, the CDR3 is 12 residues long. Kept here is only the CDR3 DNA, which spans 36 bases and is read in frame from base 1. Between the V and J ends, shortened by 4 bases and 4 bases respectively, the junction contains 5 bases. Looking up the germline V gene (reference sequence) yields CDR1 LGHDT and CDR2 YNNKEL. The library was built by means of PCR. Instrument used: Illumina HiSeq 4000. The TCR beta-chain CDR3 region of each patient was profiled by high-throughput sequencing. The authors' pipeline ran thus. A classifier to discriminate distant-metastatic papillary thyroid cancer patients was built from CDR3 differences across clinicopathological groups. Repertoire diversity was assessed with the Shannon index, and tumor-blood repertoire similarity with the Morisita-Horn index. In-frame beta chains were kept once TCRdb had trimmed the public reads at Q25 with fastp and called clones with MiXCR. None of the V and J calls come from the authors' own analysis; TCRdb made them. This sample holds about 24,000 clones; around 21% were observed only once. The top ten clones comprise approximately 12% of the sample.

General conclusions and limits of the study: In both blood and tumor samples, TCR beta diversity was reported to be significantly higher in malignant tumors than in benign nodules.

The material sequenced was blood. This sequence uses TRBV3-1 and TRBJ2-1, with no reliable assignment of the D segment. The clonotype was recovered from a male donor with papillary thyroid cancer or a benign thyroid nodule (not recorded which). Some clones in this sample may be carry-over from other donors' samples. This receptor carries the CDR3 CASSPSYNEQFF. The nucleotides are TGTGCCAGCAGCCCATCTTACAATGAGCAGTTCTTC.